What follows are 23 T cell receptor beta chains derived from one specimen sequenced in a study of long-term antiretroviral therapy in people with HIV. They ran version v3.0 of the immunoSEQ assay at survey level. Using immunoSEQ multiplex PCR, the repertoire was profiled, and TCRdb retains in-frame clones only, with some absent. The sample holds more than 35,000 clones, approximately 85% seen once. The material was unsorted PBMCs, obtained 2.2 years after starting antiretroviral therapy. The receptor set was obtained from a man aged 18 to 29 with HIV.

The chain carries TRBV5-6 and TRBJ2-7, with 8 nucleotides matching TRBD1. V was pared by 1 base and J by 4 bases, with 10 bases of the junction left unmatched. The V gene's germline CDR1 is SGHDT and CDR2 YYEEEE. CDR3 size: 16 residues. This CDR3 reads CASSLFLQGVWYEQYF. CDR3 DNA: TGTGCCAGCAGCTTGTTTCTACAGGGGGTATGGTACGAGCAGTACTTC.

The chain links TRBV4-3 to TRBJ2-7; TRBD2 is a possible D gene (5 bases). Trimming left V 0 bases short and J 2 bases short, with 14 bases between. Germline V CDR1 and CDR2: LGHNA, YSLEER. CDR3 size: 16 residues. The CDR3, as DNA: TGCGCCAGCAGCCAAGAGGGTGTCGCGGGCCCCTACGAGCAGTACTTC. Its protein product is CASSQEGVAGPYEQYF.

The J gene is TRBJ2-3, the V gene TRBV7-2; a weak D match, TRBD2 (5 bases). This CDR3 is 15 amino acids long. CDR1 and CDR2 (germline): SGHTA, FQGNSA. V was pared by 1 base and J by 4 bases, with 12 bases between. DNA for the CDR3: TGTGCCAGCAGCTTAGAACGGGGTTCGGCAGATACGCAGTATTTT. Translated, it gives CASSLERGSADTQYF. The full variable domain, completed using reference TRBV7-2 and TRBJ2-3, is GAGVSQSPSNKVTEKGKDVELRCDPISGHTALYWYRQSLGQGLEFLIYFQGNSAPDKSGLPSDRFSAERTGGSVSTLTIQRTQQEDSAVYLCASSLERGSADTQYFGPGTRLTVL.

V usage is TRBV4-1 and J usage is TRBJ2-3, with TRBD1 as a possible D gene (5 bases). The ends were cut back, 2 bases at V and 4 bases at J, with 13 bases in the middle. Germline values: CDR1 MGHRA, CDR2 YSYEKL. The CDR3 consists of 15 residues. For the CDR3, the DNA is TGCGCCAGCAGCCAAACTATACAGGCGTCAGATACGCAGTATTTT. Its protein is CASSQTIQASDTQYF.

This chain uses TRBV25-1 with TRBJ1-3; tentative D call: TRBD1 (5 bases). V lost 11 bases and J lost 0, with 8 bases in between. The length of the CDR3 is 12 residues. Looked up from germline, CDR1 is MGHDK and CDR2 is SYGVNS. CDR3 residues: CAAGGSGNTIYF. CDR3 sequence (DNA): TGTGCCGCCGGGGGCTCTGGAAACACCATATATTTT. Full variable domain (outside the CDR3, taken from reference TRBV25-1 and TRBJ1-3): EADIYQTPRYLVIGTGKKITLECSQTMGHDKMYWYQQDPGMELHLIHYSYGVNSTEKGDLSSESTVSRIRTEHFPLTLESARPSHTSQYLCAAGGSGNTIYFGEGSWLTVV.

This clone has only a few counts. V usage is TRBV5-4 and J usage is TRBJ1-2, with D possibly matching TRBD1 (6 bases). Germline CDR1 and CDR2: SGHNT and YYREEE (reference sequence). Trimming took 3 bases from V and 3 from J, leaving 18 bases between them. This CDR3 contains 16 residues. CDR3 DNA: TGTGCCAGCAGCTCGGAACAGGGTGGATGGGACTATGGCTACACCTTC. This encodes CASSSEQGGWDYGYTF.

The chain uses TRBV25-1 and TRBJ2-7; D tentatively fits TRBD1 or TRBD2 (5 bases each). The CDR3 runs 11 residues. Looked up from germline, CDR1 is MGHDK and CDR2 is SYGVNS. V dropped 5 bases and J dropped 6 bases, with 8 bases sitting between them. CDR3 region: CASSKGSEQYF. Written as DNA, the CDR3 is TGTGCCAGCAGTAAGGGGAGCGAGCAGTACTTC.

The rearrangement links TRBV7-6 to TRBJ1-4; tentatively, D is TRBD1 (6 bases). CDR1 is SGHVS and CDR2 is FNYEAQ in the germline V gene. The CDR3 has 16 residues. V gave up 2 bases and J gave up 4 bases, with 14 bases separating them. Here the CDR3 DNA reads TGTGCCAGCAGCTTATTCCCTACAGGGATTAATGAAAAACTGTTTTTT. Its protein product is CASSLFPTGINEKLFF.

V gene TRBV19 combines with J gene TRBJ2-3; D gene ambiguous. Germline V gives CDR1 LNHDA, CDR2 SQIVND (reference sequence). The germline V and J ends were trimmed by 2 bases and 1 base, with 4 bases remaining between them. This CDR3 spans 13 amino acids. The CDR3 nucleotides read TGTGCCAGTAGTATATGGGGCACAGATACGCAGTATTTT. Protein sequence: CASSIWGTDTQYF. The full variable domain, in which reference TRBV19 and TRBJ2-3 provide the parts outside the CDR3, is DGGITQSPKYLFRKEGQNVTLSCEQNLNHDAMYWYRQDPGQGLRLIYYSQIVNDFQKGDIAEGYSVSREKKESFPLTVTSAQKNPTAFYLCASSIWGTDTQYFGPGTRLTVL.

The chain is built from TRBV7-9 and TRBJ2-1, with TRBD2 identical over 11 bases. V dropped 5 bases and J dropped 3; count of bases not matched to a gene: 9. Germline V gene sequence: CDR1 SEHNR, CDR2 FQNEAQ (reference sequence). The CDR3 is 17 amino acids. Here the CDR3 reads CASSITSGRVGYNEQFF. CDR3 sequence (DNA): TGTGCCAGCAGCATCACTAGCGGGAGAGTGGGCTACAATGAGCAGTTCTTC. The full variable domain, with the rest looked up from reference TRBV7-9 and TRBJ2-1, is DTGVSQNPRHKITKRGQNVTFRCDPISEHNRLYWYRQTLGQGPEFLTYFQNEAQLEKSRLLSDRFSAERPKGSFSTLEIQRTEQGDSAMYLCASSITSGRVGYNEQFFGPGTRLTVL.

CDR3 sequence: CASLGGRGASDTQYF. The DNA of the CDR3 is TGTGCCAGTTTGGGCGGGAGAGGGGCTTCAGATACGCAGTATTTT. The V and J genes are TRBV7-9 and TRBJ2-3; 7 bases align to TRBD2. V lost 9 bases, J lost 4 bases, and 13 bases stayed unmatched. Per germline, CDR1 SEHNR and CDR2 FQNEAQ (reference sequence). This CDR3 is built from 15 residues. Drawing the rest from reference TRBV7-9 and TRBJ2-3, the complete variable domain is DTGVSQNPRHKITKRGQNVTFRCDPISEHNRLYWYRQTLGQGPEFLTYFQNEAQLEKSRLLSDRFSAERPKGSFSTLEIQRTEQGDSAMYLCASLGGRGASDTQYFGPGTRLTVL.

This clone was picked up one time. V usage is TRBV28 and J usage is TRBJ2-7; the D gene is possibly TRBD1 (6 bases). The length of the CDR3 is 17 residues. V dropped 5 bases and J dropped 3 bases, with 23 bases sitting between them. CDR1 and CDR2 (germline): MDHEN, SYDVKM. CDR3 nucleotides: TGTGCCAGCAGTCCCCCGAGCGGTTGGGGGCCGCTCTACGAGCAGTACTTC. Encoded protein: CASSPPSGWGPLYEQYF.

This clone was recorded once. CDR3 residues: CASSLGRTGTYEQYF. The CDR3 DNA is TGTGCCAGCAGCTTAGGGCGGACAGGGACCTACGAGCAGTACTTC. The J gene is TRBJ2-7, the V gene TRBV7-8; 8 bases are shared with TRBD1. In germline, CDR1 is SGHVS, CDR2 FQNEAQ. V trimming: 1 base; J trimming: 2 bases; junction bases outside the gene matches: 4. CDR3 length equals 15 residues.

The CDR3 here is CASADRPDTEAFF. The CDR3 bases are TGCGCCAGCGCGGACAGACCCGATACTGAAGCTTTCTTT. V is TRBV5-1 and J is TRBJ1-1, with D tentatively TRBD1 (6 bases). The CDR3 has 13 residues. The V gene's germline CDR1 is SGHRS and CDR2 YFSETQ. Trimming took off 7 bases at V and 5 bases at J, with 15 bases between the two ends. Drawing the rest from reference TRBV5-1 and TRBJ1-1, the complete variable domain is KAGVTQTPRYLIKTRGQQVTLSCSPISGHRSVSWYQQTPGQGLQFLFEYFSETQRNKGNFPGRFSGRQFSNSRSEMNVSTLELGDSALYLCASADRPDTEAFFGQGTRLTVV.

CDR3 protein: CASSFGQNNQPQHF. The CDR3 bases are TGTGCCAGCAGTTTCGGACAGAACAATCAGCCCCAGCATTTT. The V call is TRBV27, the J call TRBJ1-5; D might be TRBD1 (6 bases). The germline V and J ends were trimmed by 3 bases and 3 bases, with 9 bases remaining between them. CDR1 and CDR2 from the germline V gene are MNHEY and SMNVEV (reference sequence). The CDR3 consists of 14 residues.

This clone is a singleton in its sample. The chain combines TRBV27 with TRBJ2-7, with 9 bases fitting TRBD2. V lost 6 bases to trimming and J lost 4 bases; unmatched junction nucleotides: 4. The CDR3 totals 13 residues. The germline V gene encodes CDR1 MNHEY and CDR2 SMNVEV (reference sequence). For the CDR3, the DNA is TGTGCCAGCAGGGGAAGCGGGGGGTACGAGCAGTACTTC. Its protein product is CASRGSGGYEQYF.

The chain combines TRBV5-4 with TRBJ2-7; D is perhaps TRBD2 (6 bases). The germline gives CDR1 SGHNT, CDR2 YYREEE (reference sequence). The CDR3 contains 14 residues. V dropped 4 bases and J dropped 2 bases, with 13 bases sitting between them. CDR3 nucleotides: TGTGCCAGCAGCCTGACCGGGACTCCCTACGAGCAGTACTTC. This codes for CASSLTGTPYEQYF.

The chain is built from TRBV4-1 and TRBJ2-2, with D hard to call. Trimming cost V 0 bases and J 6 bases, with 8 bases left between them. The CDR3 extends over 14 amino acids. The germline CDR1 and CDR2 sequences are MGHRA and YSYEKL. In DNA, the CDR3 is TGCGCCAGCAGCCAAGAGGGTCTCCCCGGGGAGCTGTTTTTT. This codes for CASSQEGLPGELFF.

The CDR3 region is CASSTAGGNTDTQYF. CDR3 bases: TGTGCCAGCAGCACTGCAGGCGGGAACACAGATACGCAGTATTTT. V and J are TRBV11-2 and TRBJ2-3, with D perhaps TRBD2 (6 bases). Germline values: CDR1 SGHAT, CDR2 FQNNGV. The germline V and J ends were trimmed by 5 bases and 2 bases, with 14 bases remaining between them. The CDR3 has 15 amino acids.

The V gene is TRBV28, the J gene TRBJ1-1; 11 nucleotides match TRBD1. The CDR3 has 15 amino acids. V dropped 5 bases and J dropped 1; count of bases not matched to a gene: 3. The germline V gene encodes CDR1 MDHEN and CDR2 SYDVKM. The chain's CDR3 is CASSPDRGQNTEAFF. The CDR3 DNA reads TGTGCCAGCAGTCCGGACAGGGGGCAGAACACTGAAGCTTTCTTT. Variable domain in full (rest from reference TRBV28 and TRBJ1-1): DVKVTQSSRYLVKRTGEKVFLECVQDMDHENMFWYRQDPGLGLRLIYFSYDVKMKEKGDIPEGYSVSREKKERFSLILESASTNQTSMYLCASSPDRGQNTEAFFGQGTRLTVV.

CDR3 residues: CASSLEYSAKHF. CDR3 nucleotide sequence: TGTGCCAGCAGCTTGGAGTATAGCGCCAAGCATTTT. This rearrangement joins TRBV5-8 to TRBJ1-5; D call uncertain. The CDR3 runs 12 residues. Trimming stripped 0 bases from V and 14 bases from J, with 12 bases between. The germline CDR1 and CDR2 sequences are SGHTS and YDEGEE.

The V call is TRBV7-8, the J call TRBJ2-7; possibly TRBD1 for D (5 bases). Trimming removed 6 bases at V and 3 bases at J, with 18 bases between. Germline CDR1 is SGHVS and CDR2 is FQNEAQ. The CDR3 is 15 amino acids. Here the CDR3 DNA reads TGTGCCAGCAGTTTCTCTCCCCCAGGGTTCTACGAGCAGTACTTC. It specifies CASSFSPPGFYEQYF.

V and J are TRBV5-8 and TRBJ1-2, with a tentative D call TRBD1 (5 bases). Germline CDR1 and CDR2: SGHTS and YDEGEE. V lost 6 bases and J lost 2, with 11 bases in between. The CDR3 consists of 13 residues. The DNA of the CDR3 is TGTGCCAGCACCCGACAGAAGAACTATGGCTACACCTTC. It translates to CASTRQKNYGYTF.